The 20 T cell receptor beta chains below all came from one sample that was sequenced in a study of CDR3 diversity in severe acne. From the PCR reads, TCRdb called clonotypes with MiXCR, one entry per CDR3 protein. This table has about 85,000 distinct CDR3 sequences, 45% to 55% appearing once. Sequencing was carried out using blood. The receptors come from a male donor in good health, serving as a control.

To note about this clonotype: The CDR3 does not end in the conserved phenylalanine or tryptophan, so this is likely a read error. The V call is TRBV25-1, the J call TRBJ2-5; D is unresolved. The CDR3 consists of 13 residues. The germline CDR1 and CDR2 sequences are MGHDK and SYGVNS. The V end lost 5 bases, the J end lost 5 bases, and 12 bases lay between the germline ends. The CDR3 sequence: CASSTRLDETQYS. In DNA form, the CDR3 reads TGTGCCAGCAGTACTCGGTTGGATGAGACCCAGTACTCC.

The chain employs TRBV20-1 and TRBJ2-7; tentative D call: TRBD2 (5 bases). This CDR3 comprises 11 residues. With 5 bases removed from V and 4 bases from J, the gap between germline ends came to 9 bases. CDR1 and CDR2 (germline): DFQATT, SNEGSKA (reference sequence). The CDR3 sequence: CSASSQYEQYF. Written as DNA, the CDR3 is TGCAGTGCTTCTAGCCAATACGAGCAGTACTTC.

This clonotype is deemed medium-sized (0.01 to 0.1%). The chain uses TRBV6-5 and TRBJ2-5; 8 nucleotides align to TRBD1. This CDR3 spans 16 amino acids. In germline, CDR1 is MNHEY, CDR2 SVGAGI. After removal of 2 bases from V and 5 bases from J, the junction contained 10 bases not matched to a gene. CDR3 residues: CASSYHRTGKGETQYF. The CDR3 DNA sequence: TGTGCCAGCAGTTACCACCGGACAGGGAAAGGGGAGACCCAGTACTTC.

The table lists this clonotype with a few counts. The rearrangement uses TRBV20-1 and TRBJ1-5; D is uncertain. CDR3 length equals 13 residues. The V end lost 3 bases, the J end lost 9 bases, and 15 bases lay between the germline ends. Per germline, CDR1 DFQATT and CDR2 SNEGSKA (reference sequence). CDR3 DNA: TGCAGTGCTAGCCCCACCGCCGAGCCGCCCCAGCATTTT. It yields the protein CSASPTAEPPQHF.

The genes are TRBV7-9 and TRBJ1-2, with TRBD1 as a possible D gene (6 bases). Germline lookup yields CDR1 SEHNR and CDR2 FQNEAQ (reference sequence). V was trimmed by 4 bases and J by 7 bases, leaving 25 bases between them. CDR3 length equals 17 residues. The CDR3 region has the DNA TGTGCCAGCAGCTCGGGACTAGCGGGGGGGCCCAGACGTGGCTACACCTTC. Its translation is CASSSGLAGGPRRGYTF. The whole variable domain, filled in from reference TRBV7-9 and TRBJ1-2, reads DTGVSQNPRHKITKRGQNVTFRCDPISEHNRLYWYRQTLGQGPEFLTYFQNEAQLEKSRLLSDRFSAERPKGSFSTLEIQRTEQGDSAMYLCASSSGLAGGPRRGYTFGSGTRLTVV.

This clonotype was detected ten times or more. At one end the junction does not follow the germline gene, possibly because of a read error. The J gene is TRBJ1-1, the V gene TRBV6-1; possibly TRBD1 for D (5 bases). The CDR3 is 12 amino acids. The germline CDR1 and CDR2 sequences are MNHNS and SASEGT. The CDR3 protein is CASGEALQETFF. As DNA, the CDR3 is TGTGCCAGCGGTGAAGCGTTACAGGAGACTTTCTTT.

The V gene is TRBV11-2, the J gene TRBJ2-5; D is ambiguous. Trimming took 8 bases from V and 2 from J, leaving 12 bases between them. The CDR3 covers 13 residues. The germline gives CDR1 SGHAT, CDR2 FQNNGV. CDR3 protein: CASSVGPQETQYF. DNA of the CDR3: TGTGCCAGCTCAGTCGGTCCACAAGAGACCCAGTACTTC.

About this clonotype: An end of the junction does not agree with germline; a read error may underlie this. V and J are TRBV20-1 and TRBJ1-2; D may be TRBD1 (5 bases). Germline V CDR1 and CDR2: DFQATT, SNEGSKA (reference sequence). The CDR3 length is 15 residues. The CDR3 DNA reads TGCAGTGCTACCCGAAATGTGAGAGGGGAAAATGGCTGCACCTTC. Translated, it gives CSATRNVRGENGCTF.

The chain uses TRBV24-1 and TRBJ2-3; 9 bases line up with TRBD1. This CDR3 has 17 residues. Germline V lookup: CDR1 KGHDR, CDR2 SFDVKD. The V segment lost 3 bases and the J segment 2 bases; nucleotides outside the gene matches: 8. In nucleotides, the CDR3 is TGTGCCACCAGTGATCACGGGACAGGGATACTCACAGATACGCAGTATTTT. Translation gives CATSDHGTGILTDTQYF.

This clonotype counts as medium-sized (0.01 to 0.1%). This chain connects TRBV25-1 to TRBJ1-1; no reliable D call. From germline, CDR1 is MGHDK and CDR2 SYGVNS. V was cut by 2 bases and J by 5 bases, with 6 bases left in between. The CDR3 runs 12 residues. The CDR3 DNA is TGTGCCAGCAGTGAAGGACGAACTGAAGCTTTCTTT. Translation: CASSEGRTEAFF.

The chain couples TRBV2 to TRBJ1-5; D unresolved. Looked up from germline, CDR1 is SNHLY and CDR2 is FYNNEI. V was shortened by 1 base and J by 1 base, with 8 bases between the two germline ends. This CDR3 spans 15 amino acids. This chain's CDR3 is CASSEGTFSNQPQHF. CDR3 in DNA: TGTGCCAGCAGTGAAGGTACTTTCAGCAATCAGCCCCAGCATTTT.

This chain connects TRBV6-6 to TRBJ1-6; 8 bases are a match to TRBD1. Trimming cost V 7 bases and J 10 bases; bases outside gene matches: 12. CDR1 and CDR2 from the germline V gene are MNHNY and SVGAGI (reference sequence). This CDR3 comprises 15 residues. The CDR3 here is CASKDIGQGNSPLHF. CDR3 bases: TGTGCCAGCAAAGATATCGGACAGGGCAACTCACCCCTCCACTTT.

This clonotype was picked up many times. The chain recombines TRBV25-1 with TRBJ1-1, with 11 bases aligning to TRBD1. V was clipped by 5 bases and J by 3 bases; unmatched bases: 11. The germline V gene encodes CDR1 MGHDK and CDR2 SYGVNS. The CDR3 runs 17 residues. The CDR3 protein is CASSSRTGGFMDTEAFF. For the CDR3, the DNA is TGTGCCAGCAGTTCCCGGACAGGGGGCTTTATGGACACTGAAGCTTTCTTT.

The gene calls are TRBV29-1 and TRBJ1-4; TRBD1 might be the D (6 bases). CDR3 size: 16 residues. The V gene's germline CDR1 is SQVTM and CDR2 ANQGSEA. V lost 6 bases, J lost 11 bases, and 28 bases lay in between. CDR3 coding DNA: TGCAGCGTCCTCGTTGTTGGGGGGCAAGGGGATCGGAAACTGTTTTTT. Translation: CSVLVVGGQGDRKLFF.

As concerns this clonotype: A much larger clone is a single base away; this may be a read error. The final CDR3 position lacks the conserved phenylalanine or tryptophan, pointing to a likely read error. J is TRBJ1-2 and V is TRBV6-5, with no clear D. Trimming shortened V by 6 bases and J by 0 bases, and 8 bases separated the two germline ends. The CDR3 length is 13 residues. CDR1 and CDR2 (germline): MNHEY, SVGAGI. CDR3 residues: CASSRDSNYGYTL. CDR3 sequence (DNA): TGTGCCAGCAGCCGGGATTCTAACTATGGCTACACCCTC.

The V call is TRBV28, the J call TRBJ2-7; D not certain. This CDR3 has 11 amino acids. The germline CDR1 and CDR2 sequences are MDHEN and SYDVKM. V shed 6 bases and J shed 4 bases, with 7 bases lying between them. This CDR3 is CASRSAYEQYF. The CDR3 DNA is TGTGCCAGCAGGTCCGCGTACGAGCAGTACTTC.

The chain uses TRBV13 and TRBJ1-3, with unresolved D. Trimming took 5 bases from V and 0 from J, leaving 8 bases between them. Germline lookup yields CDR1 PRHDT and CDR2 FYEKMQ (reference sequence). The CDR3 spans 14 residues. In nucleotides, the CDR3 is TGTGCCAGCAGCGTCCACAGCTCTGGAAACACCATATATTTT. Amino acids: CASSVHSSGNTIYF. Full variable domain (rest looked up from reference TRBV13 and TRBJ1-3): AAGVIQSPRHLIKEKRETATLKCYPIPRHDTVYWYQQGPGQDPQFLISFYEKMQSDKGSIPDRFSAQQFSDYHSELNMSSLELGDSALYFCASSVHSSGNTIYFGEGSWLTVV.

V is TRBV6-5 and J is TRBJ2-7; TRBD1 might be the D (5 bases). Trimming removed 6 bases at V and 6 bases at J, with 15 bases between. Looked up from germline, CDR1 is MNHEY and CDR2 is SVGAGI. This CDR3 is 13 amino acids long. The CDR3 spells CASSRQRITEQYF. The CDR3 DNA sequence: TGTGCCAGCAGCCGACAGAGAATCACCGAGCAGTACTTC.

This clonotype has just a few counts. One end of the junction varies from germline; a read error may be responsible. V and J are TRBV3-1 and TRBJ1-4, with a tentative D call TRBD1 (5 bases). Germline V CDR1 and CDR2: LGHDT, YNNKEL (reference sequence). This CDR3 region has 13 residues. The CDR3 DNA reads TGTGCCGGCAGCCAACGACAGAATGAAAAACTGTTTTTT. Encoded protein: CAGSQRQNEKLFF.

This clonotype was seen a handful of times. The V call is TRBV25-1, the J call TRBJ1-2; 7 bases map to TRBD1. The CDR3 sequence is 16 residues long. CDR1 and CDR2 from the germline V gene are MGHDK and SYGVNS. The V segment lost 5 bases and the J segment 5 bases; nucleotides outside the gene matches: 14. The chain's CDR3 is CASSFGPTGRWYGYTF. CDR3 bases: TGTGCCAGCAGTTTCGGCCCGACAGGGAGGTGGTATGGCTACACCTTC.